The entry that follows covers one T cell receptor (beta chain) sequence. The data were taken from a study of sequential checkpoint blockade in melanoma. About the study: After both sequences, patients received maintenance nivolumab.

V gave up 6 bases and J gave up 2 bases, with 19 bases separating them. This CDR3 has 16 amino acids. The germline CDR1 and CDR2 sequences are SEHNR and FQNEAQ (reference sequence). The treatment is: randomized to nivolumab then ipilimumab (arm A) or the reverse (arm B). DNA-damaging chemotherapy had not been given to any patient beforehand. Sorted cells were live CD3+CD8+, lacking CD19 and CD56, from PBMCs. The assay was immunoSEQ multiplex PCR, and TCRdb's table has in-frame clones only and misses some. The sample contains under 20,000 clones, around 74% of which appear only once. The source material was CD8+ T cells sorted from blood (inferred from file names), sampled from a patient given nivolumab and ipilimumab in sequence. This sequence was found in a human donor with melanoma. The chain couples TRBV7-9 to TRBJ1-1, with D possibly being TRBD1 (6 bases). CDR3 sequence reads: CASRELRTERNTEAFF. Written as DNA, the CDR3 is TGTGCCAGCAGGGAACTTAGGACAGAGAGAAACACTGAAGCTTTCTTT.